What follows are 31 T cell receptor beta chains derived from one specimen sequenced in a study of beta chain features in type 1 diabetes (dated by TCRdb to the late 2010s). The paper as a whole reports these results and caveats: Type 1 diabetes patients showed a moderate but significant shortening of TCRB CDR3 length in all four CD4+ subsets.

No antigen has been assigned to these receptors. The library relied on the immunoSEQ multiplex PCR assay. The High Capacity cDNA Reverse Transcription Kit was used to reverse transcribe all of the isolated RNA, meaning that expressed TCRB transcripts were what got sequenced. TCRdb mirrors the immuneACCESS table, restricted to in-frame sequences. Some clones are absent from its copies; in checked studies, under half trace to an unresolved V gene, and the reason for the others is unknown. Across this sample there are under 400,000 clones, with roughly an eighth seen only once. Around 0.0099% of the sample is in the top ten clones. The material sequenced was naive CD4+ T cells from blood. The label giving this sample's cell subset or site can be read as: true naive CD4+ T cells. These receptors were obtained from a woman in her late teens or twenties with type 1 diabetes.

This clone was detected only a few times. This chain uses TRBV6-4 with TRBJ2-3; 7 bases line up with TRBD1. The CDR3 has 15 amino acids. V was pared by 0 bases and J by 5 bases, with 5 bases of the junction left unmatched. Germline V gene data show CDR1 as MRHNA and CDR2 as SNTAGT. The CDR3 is CASSDSTGSGDTQYF. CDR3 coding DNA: TGTGCCAGCAGTGACTCGACAGGGTCGGGAGATACGCAGTATTTT.

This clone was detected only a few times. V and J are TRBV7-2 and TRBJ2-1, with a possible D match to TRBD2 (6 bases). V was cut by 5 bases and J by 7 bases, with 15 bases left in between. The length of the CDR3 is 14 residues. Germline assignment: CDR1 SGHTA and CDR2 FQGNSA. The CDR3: CASSPGTAGNEQFF. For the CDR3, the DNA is TGTGCCAGCAGCCCCGGGACCGCGGGGAATGAGCAGTTCTTC.

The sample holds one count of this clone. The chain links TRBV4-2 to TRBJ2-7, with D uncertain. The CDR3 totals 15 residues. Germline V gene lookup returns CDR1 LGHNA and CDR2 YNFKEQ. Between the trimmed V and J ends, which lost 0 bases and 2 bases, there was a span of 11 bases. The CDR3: CASSQDRQVTYEQYF. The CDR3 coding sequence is TGTGCCAGCAGCCAAGATCGGCAGGTCACCTACGAGCAGTACTTC.

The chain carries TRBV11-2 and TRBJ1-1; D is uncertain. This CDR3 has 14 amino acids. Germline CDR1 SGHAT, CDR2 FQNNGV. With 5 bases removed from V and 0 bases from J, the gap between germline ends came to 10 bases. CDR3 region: CASSRRDMNTEAFF. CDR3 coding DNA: TGTGCCAGCAGCCGTCGCGACATGAACACTGAAGCTTTCTTT.

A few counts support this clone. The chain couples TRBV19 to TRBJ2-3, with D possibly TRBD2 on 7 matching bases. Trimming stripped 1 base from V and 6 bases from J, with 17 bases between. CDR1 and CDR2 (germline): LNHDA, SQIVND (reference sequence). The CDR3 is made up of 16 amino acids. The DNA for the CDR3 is TGTGCCAGTAGTATAGTAAGAGGGGGGGCCTTCGATACGCAGTATTTT. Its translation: CASSIVRGGAFDTQYF.

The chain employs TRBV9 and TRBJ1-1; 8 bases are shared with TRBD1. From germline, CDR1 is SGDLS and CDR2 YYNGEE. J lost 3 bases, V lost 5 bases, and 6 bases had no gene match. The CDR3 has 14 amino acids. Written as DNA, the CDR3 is TGTGCCAGCAGTAACAGGGGGAAGGACACTGAAGCTTTCTTT. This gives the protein CASSNRGKDTEAFF. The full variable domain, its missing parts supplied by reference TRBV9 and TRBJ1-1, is DSGVTQTPKHLITATGQRVTLRCSPRSGDLSVYWYQQSLDQGLQFLIQYYNGEERAKGNILERFSAQQFPDLHSELNLSSLELGDSALYFCASSNRGKDTEAFFGQGTRLTVV.

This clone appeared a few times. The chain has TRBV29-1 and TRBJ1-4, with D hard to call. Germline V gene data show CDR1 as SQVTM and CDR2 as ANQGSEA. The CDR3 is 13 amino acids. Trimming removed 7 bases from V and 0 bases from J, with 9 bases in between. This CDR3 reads CSAKSTTNEKLFF. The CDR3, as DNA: TGCAGCGCCAAGAGCACAACTAATGAAAAACTGTTTTTT.

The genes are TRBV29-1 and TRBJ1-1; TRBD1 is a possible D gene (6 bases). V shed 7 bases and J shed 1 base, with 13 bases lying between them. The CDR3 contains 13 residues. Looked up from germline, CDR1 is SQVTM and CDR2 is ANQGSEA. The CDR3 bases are TGCAGCGGACGCGTACAGGGGAACACTGAAGCTTTCTTT. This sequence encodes CSGRVQGNTEAFF.

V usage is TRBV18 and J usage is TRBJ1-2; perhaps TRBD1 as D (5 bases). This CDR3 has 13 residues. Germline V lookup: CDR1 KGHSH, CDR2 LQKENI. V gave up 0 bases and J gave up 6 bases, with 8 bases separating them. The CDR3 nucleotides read TGTGCCAGCTCACCACCGCACAGGAATGGCTACACCTTC. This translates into CASSPPHRNGYTF. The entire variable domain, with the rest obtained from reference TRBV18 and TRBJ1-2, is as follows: NAGVMQNPRHLVRRRGQEARLRCSPMKGHSHVYWYRQLPEEGLKFMVYLQKENIIDESGMPKERFSAEFPKEGPSILRIQQVVRGDSAAYFCASSPPHRNGYTFGSGTRLTVV.

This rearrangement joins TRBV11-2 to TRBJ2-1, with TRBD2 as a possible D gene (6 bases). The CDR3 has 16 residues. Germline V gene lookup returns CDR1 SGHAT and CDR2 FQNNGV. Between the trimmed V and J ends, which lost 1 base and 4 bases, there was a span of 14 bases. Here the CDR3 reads CASSLGRGGGYNEQFF. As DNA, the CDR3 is TGTGCCAGCAGCTTAGGGCGCGGCGGAGGGTACAATGAGCAGTTCTTC.

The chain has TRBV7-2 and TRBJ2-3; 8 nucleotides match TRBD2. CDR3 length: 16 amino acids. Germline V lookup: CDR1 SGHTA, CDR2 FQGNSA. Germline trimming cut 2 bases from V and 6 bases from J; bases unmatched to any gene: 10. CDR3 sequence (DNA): TGTGCCAGCAGCTTAACAACTAGCGGTTGGAGGGATACGCAGTATTTT. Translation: CASSLTTSGWRDTQYF. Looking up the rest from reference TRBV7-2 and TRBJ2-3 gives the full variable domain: GAGVSQSPSNKVTEKGKDVELRCDPISGHTALYWYRQSLGQGLEFLIYFQGNSAPDKSGLPSDRFSAERTGGSVSTLTIQRTQQEDSAVYLCASSLTTSGWRDTQYFGPGTRLTVL.

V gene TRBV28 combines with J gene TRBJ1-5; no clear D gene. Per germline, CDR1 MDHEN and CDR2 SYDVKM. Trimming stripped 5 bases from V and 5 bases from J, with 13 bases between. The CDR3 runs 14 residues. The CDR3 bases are TGTGCCAGCAGTCCCATACCCGGAGATCAGCCCCAGCATTTT. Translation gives CASSPIPGDQPQHF.

The CDR3 region has the DNA TGTGCCAGCAGCTTAGAAGGGACTAGGGAAGAGACCCAGTACTTC. This encodes CASSLEGTREETQYF. The rearrangement joins TRBV11-2 to TRBJ2-5; 8 bases match TRBD2. The germline gives CDR1 SGHAT, CDR2 FQNNGV. This CDR3 has 15 residues. V was pared by 0 bases and J by 3 bases, with 3 bases of the junction left unmatched.

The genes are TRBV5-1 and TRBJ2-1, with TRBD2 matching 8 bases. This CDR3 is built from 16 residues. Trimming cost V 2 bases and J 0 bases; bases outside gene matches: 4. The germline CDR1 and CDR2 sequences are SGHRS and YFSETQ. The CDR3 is CASSFLAGVSYNEQFF. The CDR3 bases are TGCGCCAGCAGCTTTCTAGCGGGTGTCTCCTACAATGAGCAGTTCTTC.

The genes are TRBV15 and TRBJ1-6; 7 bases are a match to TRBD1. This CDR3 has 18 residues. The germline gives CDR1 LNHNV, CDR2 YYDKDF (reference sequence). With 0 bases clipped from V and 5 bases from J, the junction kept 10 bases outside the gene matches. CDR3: CATSRDRAPDRDNSPLHF. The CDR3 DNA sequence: TGTGCCACCAGCAGAGATCGGGCCCCCGACAGGGATAATTCACCCCTCCACTTT.

In DNA form, the CDR3 reads TGCAGCGTTGACCTAGCGGAGCAGTTCTTC. It is translated as CSVDLAEQFF. This rearrangement joins TRBV29-1 to TRBJ2-1; a possible D gene is TRBD2 (6 bases). The germline gives CDR1 SQVTM, CDR2 ANQGSEA. The V and J ends lost 3 bases and 10 bases respectively, with 7 bases between them. CDR3 size: 10 residues.

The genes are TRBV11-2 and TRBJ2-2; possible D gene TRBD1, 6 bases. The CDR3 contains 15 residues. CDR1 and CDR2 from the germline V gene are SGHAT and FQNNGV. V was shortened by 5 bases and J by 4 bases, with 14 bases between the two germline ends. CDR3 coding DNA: TGTGCCAGCAGCCTCACAGGGAGTGGCACCGGGGAGCTGTTTTTT. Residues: CASSLTGSGTGELFF. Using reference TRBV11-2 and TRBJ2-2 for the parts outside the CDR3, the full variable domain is EAGVAQSPRYKIIEKRQSVAFWCNPISGHATLYWYQQILGQGPKLLIQFQNNGVVDDSQLPKDRFSAERLKGVDSTLKIQPAKLEDSAVYLCASSLTGSGTGELFFGEGSRLTVL.

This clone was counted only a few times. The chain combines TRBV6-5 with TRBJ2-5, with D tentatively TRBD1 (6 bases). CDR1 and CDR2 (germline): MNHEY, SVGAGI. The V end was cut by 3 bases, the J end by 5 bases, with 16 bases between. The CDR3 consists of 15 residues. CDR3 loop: CASSYSGTKEETQYF. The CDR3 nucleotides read TGTGCCAGCAGTTATTCCGGGACAAAGGAGGAGACCCAGTACTTC.

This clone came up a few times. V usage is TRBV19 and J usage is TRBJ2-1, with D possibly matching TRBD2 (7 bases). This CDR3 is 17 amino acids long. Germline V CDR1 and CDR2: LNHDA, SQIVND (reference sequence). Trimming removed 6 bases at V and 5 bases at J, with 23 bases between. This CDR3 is CASRRGGGPPGDNEQFF. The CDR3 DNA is TGTGCCAGTAGAAGAGGCGGGGGCCCGCCCGGGGACAATGAGCAGTTCTTC.

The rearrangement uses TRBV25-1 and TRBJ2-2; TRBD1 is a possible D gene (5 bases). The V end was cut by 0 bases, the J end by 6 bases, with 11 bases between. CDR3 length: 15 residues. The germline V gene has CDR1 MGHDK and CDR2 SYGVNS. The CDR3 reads CASSEYAGMAGELFF. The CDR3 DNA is TGTGCCAGCAGTGAATATGCAGGGATGGCCGGGGAGCTGTTTTTT. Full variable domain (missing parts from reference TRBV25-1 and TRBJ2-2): EADIYQTPRYLVIGTGKKITLECSQTMGHDKMYWYQQDPGMELHLIHYSYGVNSTEKGDLSSESTVSRIRTEHFPLTLESARPSHTSQYLCASSEYAGMAGELFFGEGSRLTVL.

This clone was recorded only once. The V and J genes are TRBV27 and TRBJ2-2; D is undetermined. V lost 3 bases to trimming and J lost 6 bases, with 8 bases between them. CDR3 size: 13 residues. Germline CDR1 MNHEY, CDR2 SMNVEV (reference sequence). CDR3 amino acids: CASSLYLSGELFF. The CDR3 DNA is TGTGCCAGCAGTTTGTATCTCTCCGGGGAGCTGTTTTTT.

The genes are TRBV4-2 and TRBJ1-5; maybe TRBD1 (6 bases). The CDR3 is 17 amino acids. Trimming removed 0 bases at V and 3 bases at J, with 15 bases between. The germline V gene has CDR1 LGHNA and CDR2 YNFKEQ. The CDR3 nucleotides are TGTGCCAGCAGCCAAGATTTCCAGGGGTTATACAATCAGCCCCAGCATTTT. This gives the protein CASSQDFQGLYNQPQHF.

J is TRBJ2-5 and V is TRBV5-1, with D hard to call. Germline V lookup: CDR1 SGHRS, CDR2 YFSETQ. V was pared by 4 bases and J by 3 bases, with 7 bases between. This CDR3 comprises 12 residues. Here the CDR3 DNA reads TGCGCCAGCAGCCCAGGCGAAGAGACCCAGTACTTC. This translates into CASSPGEETQYF.

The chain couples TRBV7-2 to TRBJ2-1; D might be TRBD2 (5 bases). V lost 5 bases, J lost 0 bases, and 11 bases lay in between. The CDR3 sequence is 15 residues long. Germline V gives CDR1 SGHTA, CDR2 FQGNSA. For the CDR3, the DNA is TGTGCCAGCAGCCTAGGGAGTCTCTCCTACAATGAGCAGTTCTTC. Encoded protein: CASSLGSLSYNEQFF.

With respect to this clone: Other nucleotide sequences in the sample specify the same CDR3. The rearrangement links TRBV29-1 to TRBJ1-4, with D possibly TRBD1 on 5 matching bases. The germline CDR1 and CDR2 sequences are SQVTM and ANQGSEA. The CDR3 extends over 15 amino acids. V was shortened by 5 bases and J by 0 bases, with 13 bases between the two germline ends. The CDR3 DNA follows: TGCAGCGTTCGGCAGGGCCTTGCAACTAATGAAAAACTGTTTTTT. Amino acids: CSVRQGLATNEKLFF. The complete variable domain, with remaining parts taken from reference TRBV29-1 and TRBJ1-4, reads SAVISQKPSRDICQRGTSLTIQCQVDSQVTMMFWYRQQPGQSLTLIATANQGSEATYESGFVIDKFPISRPNLTFSTLTVSNMSPEDSSIYLCSVRQGLATNEKLFFGSGTQLSVL.

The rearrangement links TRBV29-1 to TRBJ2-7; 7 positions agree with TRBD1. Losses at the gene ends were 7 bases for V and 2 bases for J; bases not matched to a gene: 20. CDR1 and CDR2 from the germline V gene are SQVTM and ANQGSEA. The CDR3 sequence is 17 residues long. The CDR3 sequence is CSGGWASGTARAYEQYF. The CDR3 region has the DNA TGCAGCGGAGGTTGGGCGTCCGGGACAGCGAGAGCCTACGAGCAGTACTTC.

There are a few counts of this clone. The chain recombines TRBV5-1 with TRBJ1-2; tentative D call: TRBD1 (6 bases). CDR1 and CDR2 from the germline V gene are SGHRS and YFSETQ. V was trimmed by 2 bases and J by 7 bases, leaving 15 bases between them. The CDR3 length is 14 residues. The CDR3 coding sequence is TGCGCCAGCAGCTTCCGGACAGACTCGGGTGGCTACACCTTC. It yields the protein CASSFRTDSGGYTF.

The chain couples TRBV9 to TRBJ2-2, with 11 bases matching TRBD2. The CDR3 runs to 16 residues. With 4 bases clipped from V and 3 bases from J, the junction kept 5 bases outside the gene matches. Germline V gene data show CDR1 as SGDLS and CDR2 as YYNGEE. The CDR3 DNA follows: TGTGCCAGCAGCCTCCGACTAGCGGGACACACCGGGGAGCTGTTTTTT. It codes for CASSLRLAGHTGELFF. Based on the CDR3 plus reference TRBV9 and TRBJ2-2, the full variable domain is DSGVTQTPKHLITATGQRVTLRCSPRSGDLSVYWYQQSLDQGLQFLIQYYNGEERAKGNILERFSAQQFPDLHSELNLSSLELGDSALYFCASSLRLAGHTGELFFGEGSRLTVL.

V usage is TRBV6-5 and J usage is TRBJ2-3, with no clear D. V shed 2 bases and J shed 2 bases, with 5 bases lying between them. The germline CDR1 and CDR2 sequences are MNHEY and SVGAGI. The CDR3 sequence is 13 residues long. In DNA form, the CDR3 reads TGTGCCAGCAGTTACCAGGTCACAGATACGCAGTATTTT. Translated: CASSYQVTDTQYF.

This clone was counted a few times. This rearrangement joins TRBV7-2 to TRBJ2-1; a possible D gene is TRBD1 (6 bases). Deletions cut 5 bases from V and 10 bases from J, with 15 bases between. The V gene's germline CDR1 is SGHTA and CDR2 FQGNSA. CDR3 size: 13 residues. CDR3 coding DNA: TGTGCCAGCAGCGTCAGGGGCCCCAGGGAGCAGTTCTTC. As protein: CASSVRGPREQFF.

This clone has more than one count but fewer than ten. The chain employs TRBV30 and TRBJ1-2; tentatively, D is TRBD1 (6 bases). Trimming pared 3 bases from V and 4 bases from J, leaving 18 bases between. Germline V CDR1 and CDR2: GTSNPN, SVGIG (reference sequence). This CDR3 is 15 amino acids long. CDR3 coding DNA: TGTGCCTGGAGGGGGCCCGGCAGGGGAATCTATGGCTACACCTTC. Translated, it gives CAWRGPGRGIYGYTF.